This T cell receptor beta chain was found in a study of cytomegalovirus exposure and HLA in healthy donors. Looked up from germline, CDR1 is MNHNS and CDR2 is SASEGT. The CDR3 is 14 amino acids. With 2 bases removed from V and 3 bases from J, the gap between germline ends came to 10 bases. The study ran its PCR with 60 Vbeta and 13 Jbeta primers. TCRdb's table, derived via immunoSEQ multiplex PCR, lists solely in-frame clones and lacks some. The sample holds 100,000 to 150,000 clones, under 85% seen once. Study findings and constraints: Among TCR beta chains of equal frequency, HLA-associated ones were more clonally expanded in a later analysis. Presence/absence analyses assumed roughly uniform sequencing depth across donors. Cytomegalovirus-associated status was assigned to more than 150 TCR beta chains.

In the case of this clone: Its antigen remains unidentified.

The chain carries TRBV6-1 and TRBJ1-1; D is possibly TRBD1 (5 bases). Sequenced material: PBMCs. This TCR derives from a woman aged 45-65 years in good health and CMV-seropositive. The CDR3 nucleotides are TGTGCCAGCAGTGAACGACAGCCCTACACTGAAGCTTTCTTT. Its translation: CASSERQPYTEAFF.